A selection of T cell receptor beta chains follows, all from one sample in a study of cytomegalovirus exposure and HLA in healthy donors. Libraries were prepared by immunoSEQ multiplex PCR; TCRdb keeps only in-frame clonotypes and omits some of them. The data show under 200,000 clones, approximately 84% seen once. Sequenced sample: PBMCs. The receptor source for this set is a woman aged 45 to 65 in good health and CMV-seropositive. CDR3s include the opening cysteine and the closing phenylalanine or tryptophan. A D gene is named only where the DNA matches it firmly.

V,J,D,CDR3,DNA
TRBV9,TRBJ2-3,TRBD2,CASSGGGGLADTQYF,TGTGCCAGCAGCGGCGGGGGGGGCTTGGCAGATACGCAGTATTTT
TRBV30,TRBJ2-1,TRBD1,CAWMGSRTGGSEQFF,TGTGCCTGGATGGGGTCACGGACAGGGGGCAGTGAGCAGTTCTTC
TRBV11-2,TRBJ2-7,-,CASSLGHIEQYF,TGTGCCAGCAGCTTAGGACATATTGAGCAGTACTTC
TRBV6-1,TRBJ1-6,TRBD1,CASRRTGDYNSPLHF,TGTGCCAGCAGGAGGACAGGAGACTATAATTCACCCCTCCACTTT
TRBV18,TRBJ1-6,TRBD1,CASSPGGQGHSPLHF,TGTGCCAGCTCACCAGGGGGACAGGGACATTCACCCCTCCACTTT
TRBV6-6,TRBJ2-2,-,CASSYSNGANTGELFF,TGTGCCAGCAGTTACTCAAACGGGGCGAACACCGGGGAGCTGTTTTTT
TRBV19,TRBJ1-2,-,CASSFGRYGYTF,TGTGCCAGTAGTTTTGGGCGATATGGCTACACCTTC
TRBV10-2,TRBJ2-3,-,CAIWTDTDTQYF,TGCGCCATTTGGACTGACACAGATACGCAGTATTTT
TRBV10-3,TRBJ2-1,TRBD2,CAIREGTNFNEQFF,TGTGCCATCAGGGAGGGGACTAACTTCAATGAGCAGTTCTTC
TRBV2,TRBJ1-4,TRBD1,CASNGRTGTNEKLFF,TGTGCCAGCAATGGGAGGACAGGGACTAATGAAAAACTGTTTTTT
TRBV7-2,TRBJ1-1,TRBD1,CASSFLRQGAEAFF,TGTGCCAGCAGCTTCCTGAGACAGGGGGCTGAAGCTTTCTTT